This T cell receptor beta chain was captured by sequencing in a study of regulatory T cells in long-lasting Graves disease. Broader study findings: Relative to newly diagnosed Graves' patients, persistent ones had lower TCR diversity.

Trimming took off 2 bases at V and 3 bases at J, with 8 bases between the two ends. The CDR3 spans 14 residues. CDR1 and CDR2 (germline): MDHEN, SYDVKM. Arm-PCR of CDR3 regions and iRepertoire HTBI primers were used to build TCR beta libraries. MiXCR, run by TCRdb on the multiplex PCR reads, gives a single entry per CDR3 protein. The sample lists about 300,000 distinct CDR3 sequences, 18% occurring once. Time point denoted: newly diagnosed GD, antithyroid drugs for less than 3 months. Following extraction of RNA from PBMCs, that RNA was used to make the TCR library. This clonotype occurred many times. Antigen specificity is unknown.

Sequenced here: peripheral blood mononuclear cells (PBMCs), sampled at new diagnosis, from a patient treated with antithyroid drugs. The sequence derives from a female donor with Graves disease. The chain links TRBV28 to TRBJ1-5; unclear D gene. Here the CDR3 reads CASSLGSLNQPQHF. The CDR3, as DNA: TGTGCCAGCAGTTTAGGGTCCCTCAATCAGCCCCAGCATTTT.